The clone carrying this TCR beta chain came up many times. Its specificity is not known. This sample was taken from a study of Graves' ophthalmopathy and Graves' hyperthyroidism. Study-wide results and caveats: In blood appeared most of the expanded thyroid clonotypes whose frequency exceeded 0.001.

Scientists amplified the TCR beta CDR3 regions from RNA transcripts. HTBI primers were employed in first-round RT-PCR, then a second-round multiplex PCR followed. Via MiXCR, TCRdb re-called the multiplex PCR reads, giving one row per CDR3 protein. Among 300,000 to 350,000 distinct CDR3 sequences listed, about 17% were seen once. V lost 7 bases, J lost 5 bases, and 5 bases stayed unmatched. CDR3 length equals 13 residues. CDR1 is SGHAT, CDR2 FQNNGV, per germline. Sequencing was carried out using peripheral blood. The chain carries TRBV11-2 and TRBJ2-5, with TRBD1 matching over 9 bases. This sequence was found in an adult man with Graves' ophthalmopathy. Here the CDR3 DNA reads TGTGCCAGCAAAACAGGGGGCATCGAGACCCAGTACTTC. Its protein is CASKTGGIETQYF.